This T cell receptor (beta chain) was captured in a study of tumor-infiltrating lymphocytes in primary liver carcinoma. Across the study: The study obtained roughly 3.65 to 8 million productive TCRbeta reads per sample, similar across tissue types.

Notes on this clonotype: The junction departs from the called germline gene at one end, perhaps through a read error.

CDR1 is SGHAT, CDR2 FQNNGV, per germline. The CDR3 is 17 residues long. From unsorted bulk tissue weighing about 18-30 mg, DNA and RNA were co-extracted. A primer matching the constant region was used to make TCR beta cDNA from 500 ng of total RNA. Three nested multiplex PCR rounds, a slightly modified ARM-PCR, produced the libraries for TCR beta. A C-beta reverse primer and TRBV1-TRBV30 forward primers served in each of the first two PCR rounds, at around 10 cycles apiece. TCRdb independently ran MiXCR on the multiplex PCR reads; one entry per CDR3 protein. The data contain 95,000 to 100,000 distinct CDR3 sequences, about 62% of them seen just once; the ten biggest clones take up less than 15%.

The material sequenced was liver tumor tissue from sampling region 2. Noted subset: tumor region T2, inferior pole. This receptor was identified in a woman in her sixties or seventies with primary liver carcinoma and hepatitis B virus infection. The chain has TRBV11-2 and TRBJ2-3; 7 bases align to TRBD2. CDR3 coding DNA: TGTGCCAGCAACTTAGTGGTACTAGCGACTAGCACAGATACGCTGTATTTT. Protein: CASNLVVLATSTDTLYF.